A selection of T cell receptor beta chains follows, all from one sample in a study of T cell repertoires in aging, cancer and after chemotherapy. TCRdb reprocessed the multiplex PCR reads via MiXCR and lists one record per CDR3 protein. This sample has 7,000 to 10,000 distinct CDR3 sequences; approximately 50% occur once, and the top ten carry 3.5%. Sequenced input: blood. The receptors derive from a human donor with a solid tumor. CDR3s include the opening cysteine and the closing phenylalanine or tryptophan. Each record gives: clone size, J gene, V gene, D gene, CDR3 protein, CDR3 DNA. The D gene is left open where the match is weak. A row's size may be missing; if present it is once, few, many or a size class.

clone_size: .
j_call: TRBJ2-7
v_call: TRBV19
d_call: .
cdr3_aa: CASSYPGSYEQYF
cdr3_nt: TGTGCCAGTAGTTACCCGGGCTCCTACGAGCAGTACTTC

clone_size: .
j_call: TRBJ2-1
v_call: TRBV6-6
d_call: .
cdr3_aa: CASSYPTAPAYNEQFF
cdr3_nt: TGTGCCAGCAGTTACCCCACGGCGCCAGCCTACAATGAGCAGTTCTTC

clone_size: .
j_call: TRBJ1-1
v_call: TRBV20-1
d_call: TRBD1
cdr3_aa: CSAWATGGGTEAFF
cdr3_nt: TGCAGTGCCTGGGCAACAGGGGGCGGGACTGAAGCTTTCTTT

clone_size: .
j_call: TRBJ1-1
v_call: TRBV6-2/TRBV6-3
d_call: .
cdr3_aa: CASRNPTENPEAFF
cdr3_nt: TGTGCCAGCAGGAACCCGACAGAAAACCCTGAAGCTTTCTTT

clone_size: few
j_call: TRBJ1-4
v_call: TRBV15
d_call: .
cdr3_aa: CATKGELNEKLFF
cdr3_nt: TGTGCCACCAAGGGAGAACTTAATGAAAAACTGTTTTTT

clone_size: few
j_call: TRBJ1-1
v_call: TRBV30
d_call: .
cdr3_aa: CAWSHPGVGETEAFF
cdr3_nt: TGTGCCTGGAGTCACCCTGGGGTAGGGGAAACTGAAGCTTTCTTT

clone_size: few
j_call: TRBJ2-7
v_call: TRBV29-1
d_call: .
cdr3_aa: CSVEEWGSYEQYF
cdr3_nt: TGCAGCGTTGAAGAATGGGGGTCTTACGAGCAGTACTTC

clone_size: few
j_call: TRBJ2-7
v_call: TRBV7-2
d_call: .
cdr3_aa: CASSLTLTYEQYF
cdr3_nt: TGTGCCAGCAGCCTAACTCTAACGTACGAGCAGTACTTC

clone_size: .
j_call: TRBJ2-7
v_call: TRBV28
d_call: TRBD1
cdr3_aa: CASSLARGQGAHEQYF
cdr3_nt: TGTGCCAGCAGTTTGGCTCGCGGACAGGGGGCCCACGAGCAGTACTTC

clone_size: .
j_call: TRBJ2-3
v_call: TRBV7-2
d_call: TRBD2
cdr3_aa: CASSLVGLAGGASGTDTQYF
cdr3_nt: TGTGCCAGCAGCTTAGTGGGACTAGCGGGAGGCGCATCAGGCACAGATACGCAGTATTTT

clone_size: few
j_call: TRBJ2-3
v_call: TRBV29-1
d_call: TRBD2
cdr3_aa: CSTSGLAGETDTQYF
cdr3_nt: TGCAGCACGTCCGGGCTAGCGGGAGAAACAGATACGCAGTATTTT

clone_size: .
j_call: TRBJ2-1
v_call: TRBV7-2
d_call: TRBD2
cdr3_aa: CASSLGGLVSGGHEQFF
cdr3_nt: TGTGCCAGCAGCTTAGGCGGACTAGTTTCAGGAGGCCATGAGCAGTTCTTC

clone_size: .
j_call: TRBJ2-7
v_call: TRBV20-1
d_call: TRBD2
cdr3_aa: CSAREIGRESGEQYF
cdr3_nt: TGCAGTGCTAGAGAAATCGGGCGGGAGTCGGGCGAGCAGTACTTC

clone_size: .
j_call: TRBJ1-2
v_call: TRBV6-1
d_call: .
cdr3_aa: CASSTGGSGGYGYTF
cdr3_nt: TGTGCCAGCAGTACCGGAGGCAGCGGGGGGTATGGCTACACCTTC

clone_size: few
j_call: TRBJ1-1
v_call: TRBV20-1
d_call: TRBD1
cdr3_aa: CSARDQGGDDTEAFF
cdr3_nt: TGCAGTGCTAGAGATCAAGGGGGCGACGACACTGAAGCTTTCTTT

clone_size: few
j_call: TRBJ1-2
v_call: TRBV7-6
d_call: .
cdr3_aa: CASSLGGNYGYTF
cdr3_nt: TGTGCCAGCAGCTTGGGGGGGAACTATGGCTACACCTTC

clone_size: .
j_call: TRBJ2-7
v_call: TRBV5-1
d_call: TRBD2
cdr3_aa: CASSLGPSGNFYEQYF
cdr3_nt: TGCGCCAGCAGCTTGGGACCCAGCGGGAACTTCTACGAGCAGTACTTC

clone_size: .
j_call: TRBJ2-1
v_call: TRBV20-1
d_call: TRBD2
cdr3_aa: CSARGTIPGGRHNEQFF
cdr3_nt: TGCAGTGCTAGAGGGACAATACCGGGAGGGAGACACAATGAGCAGTTCTTC

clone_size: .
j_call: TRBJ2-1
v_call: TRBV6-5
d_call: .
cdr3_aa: CASSATGVRREGAYNEQFF
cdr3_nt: TGTGCCAGCAGTGCGACAGGGGTCCGGCGGGAGGGTGCCTACAATGAGCAGTTCTTC

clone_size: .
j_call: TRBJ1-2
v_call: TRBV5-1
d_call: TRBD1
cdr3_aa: CASSFDGQAGGYGYTF
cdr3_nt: TGCGCCAGCAGCTTTGACGGACAGGCAGGGGGCTATGGCTACACCTTC

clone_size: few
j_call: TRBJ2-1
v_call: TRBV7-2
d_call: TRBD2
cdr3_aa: CASSLASGGNEQFF
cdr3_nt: TGTGCCAGCAGCTTAGCCTCGGGGGGCAATGAGCAGTTCTTC

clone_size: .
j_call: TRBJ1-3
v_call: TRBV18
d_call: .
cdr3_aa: CASSPGRLVGSGNTIYF
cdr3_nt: TGTGCCAGCTCACCAGGAAGACTCGTGGGCTCTGGAAACACCATATATTTT

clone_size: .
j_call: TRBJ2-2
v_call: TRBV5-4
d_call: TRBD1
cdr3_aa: CASSSGTGDVRELFF
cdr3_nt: TGTGCCAGCAGCTCCGGGACAGGGGATGTAAGGGAGCTGTTTTTT

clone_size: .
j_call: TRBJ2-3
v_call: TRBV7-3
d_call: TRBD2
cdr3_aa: CASSLGTGTSGTSTDTQYF
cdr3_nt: TGTGCCAGCAGCTTAGGGACCGGGACTAGCGGGACTAGCACAGATACGCAGTATTTT

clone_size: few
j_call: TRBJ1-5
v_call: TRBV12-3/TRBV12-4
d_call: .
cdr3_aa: CASTTADQPQHF
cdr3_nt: TGTGCCAGCACGACAGCTGATCAGCCCCAGCATTTT

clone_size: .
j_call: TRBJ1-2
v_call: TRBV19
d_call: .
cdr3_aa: CASNANSGYGYTF
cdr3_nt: TGTGCCAGTAACGCGAACAGTGGGTATGGCTACACCTTC

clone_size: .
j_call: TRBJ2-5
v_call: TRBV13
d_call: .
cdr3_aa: CASSLAQVLQETQYF
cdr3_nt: TGCGCCAGCAGCTTGGCACAGGTATTACAAGAGACCCAGTACTTC

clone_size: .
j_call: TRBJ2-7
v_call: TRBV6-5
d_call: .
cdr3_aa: CASSYPDSEQYF
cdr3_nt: TGTGCCAGCAGTTACCCAGACAGCGAGCAGTACTTC

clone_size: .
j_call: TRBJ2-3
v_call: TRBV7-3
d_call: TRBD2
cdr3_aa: CASSLGLAGSVSTDTQYF
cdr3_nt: TGTGCCAGCAGCTTAGGGCTAGCGGGCTCAGTTAGCACAGATACGCAGTATTTT

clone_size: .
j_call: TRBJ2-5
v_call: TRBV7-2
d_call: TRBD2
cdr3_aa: CASSLVTSGETQYF
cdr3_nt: TGTGCCAGCAGCTTAGTTACTAGCGGGGAGACCCAGTACTTC

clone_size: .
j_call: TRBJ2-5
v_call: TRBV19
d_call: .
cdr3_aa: CATAQDYQETQYF
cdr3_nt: TGTGCCACCGCTCAGGATTACCAAGAGACCCAGTACTTC

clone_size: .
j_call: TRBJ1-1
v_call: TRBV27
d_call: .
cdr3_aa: CASSLFFMNTEAFF
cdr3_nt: TGTGCCAGCAGTTTATTTTTTATGAACACTGAAGCTTTCTTT

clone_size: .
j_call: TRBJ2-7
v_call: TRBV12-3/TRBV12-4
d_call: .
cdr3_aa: CASSTTGPPGEQYF
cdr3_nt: TGTGCCAGCAGCACCACCGGACCCCCTGGCGAGCAGTACTTC

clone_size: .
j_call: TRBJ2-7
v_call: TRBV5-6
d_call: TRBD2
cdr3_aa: CASSGAGSGRYYEQYF
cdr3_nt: TGTGCCAGCAGCGGGGCGGGGAGCGGGAGGTACTACGAGCAGTACTTC

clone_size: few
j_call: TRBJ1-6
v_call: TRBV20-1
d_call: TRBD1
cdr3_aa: CSAYPQGQGANNSPLHF
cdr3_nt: TGCAGTGCTTACCCCCAGGGACAGGGGGCAAATAATTCACCCCTCCACTTT

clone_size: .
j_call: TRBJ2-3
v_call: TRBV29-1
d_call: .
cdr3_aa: CSVDERYSKTDTQYF
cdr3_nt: TGCAGCGTTGACGAGCGGTATAGCAAGACAGATACGCAGTATTTT

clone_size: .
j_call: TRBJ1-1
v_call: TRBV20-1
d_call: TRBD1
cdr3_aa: CSARGTGGWTEAFF
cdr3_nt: TGCAGTGCTAGAGGAACAGGGGGCTGGACTGAAGCTTTCTTT

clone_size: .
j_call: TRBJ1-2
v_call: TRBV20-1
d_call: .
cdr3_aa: CSASVQNYGYTF
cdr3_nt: TGCAGTGCTAGCGTCCAGAACTATGGCTACACCTTC

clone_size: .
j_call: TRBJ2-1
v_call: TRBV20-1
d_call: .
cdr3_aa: CSARSGLNEQFF
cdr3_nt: TGCAGTGCTAGATCCGGACTAAATGAGCAGTTCTTC

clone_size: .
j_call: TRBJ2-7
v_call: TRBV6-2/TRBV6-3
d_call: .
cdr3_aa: CASSAGSASEQYF
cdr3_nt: TGTGCCAGCAGTGCCGGATCCGCCTCCGAGCAGTACTTC

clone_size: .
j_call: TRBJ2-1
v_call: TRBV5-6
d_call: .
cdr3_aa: CASSLEVYNEQFF
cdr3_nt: TGTGCCAGCAGCTTGGAGGTATACAATGAGCAGTTCTTC

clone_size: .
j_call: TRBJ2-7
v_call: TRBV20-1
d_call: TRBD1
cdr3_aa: CSARGQGAYEQYF
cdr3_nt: TGCAGTGCTAGGGGACAGGGGGCCTACGAGCAGTACTTC

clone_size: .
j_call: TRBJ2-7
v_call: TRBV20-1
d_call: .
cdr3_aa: CSARRYEQYF
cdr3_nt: TGCAGTGCGCGGCGGTACGAGCAGTACTTC

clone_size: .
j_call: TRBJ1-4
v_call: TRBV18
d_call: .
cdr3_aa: CASSPPDEKLFF
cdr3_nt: TGTGCCAGCTCACCACCGGATGAAAAACTGTTTTTT

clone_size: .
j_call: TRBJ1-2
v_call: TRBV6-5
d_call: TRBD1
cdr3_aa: CASRTGQGQGFWGYTF
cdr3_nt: TGTGCCAGCAGGACCGGACAGGGGCAAGGCTTCTGGGGCTACACCTTC

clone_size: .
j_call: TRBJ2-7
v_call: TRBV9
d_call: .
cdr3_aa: CASSVAGDSGEQYF
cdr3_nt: TGTGCCAGCAGCGTAGCGGGGGACTCTGGGGAGCAGTACTTC

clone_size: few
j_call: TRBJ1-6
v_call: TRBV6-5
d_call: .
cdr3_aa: CASSHRTDAYNSPLHF
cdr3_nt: TGTGCCAGCAGCCACCGGACGGACGCTTATAATTCACCCCTCCACTTT

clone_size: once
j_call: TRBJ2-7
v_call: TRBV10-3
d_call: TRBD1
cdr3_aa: CAISVGQGGNEQYF
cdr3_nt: TGTGCCATCAGTGTGGGACAGGGTGGCAACGAGCAGTACTTC

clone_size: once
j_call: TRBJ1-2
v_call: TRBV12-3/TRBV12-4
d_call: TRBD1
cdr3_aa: CASTPGGDRGTYGYTF
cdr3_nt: TGTGCCAGCACCCCCGGCGGGGACAGGGGCACCTATGGCTACACCTTC